These 21 T cell receptor beta chains originate from one sample sequenced in a study of blood T cell repertoires in COVID-19. Clones were sequenced by immunoSEQ multiplex PCR, and TCRdb holds only the in-frame ones, with some missing. Among roughly 110,000 clones listed, approximately 80% were seen once. Sequencing used peripheral blood. The receptors stem from a woman aged 55 to 70 with acute or convalescent COVID-19.

The chain uses TRBV30 and TRBJ1-3; 8 bases line up with TRBD1. The germline V gene encodes CDR1 GTSNPN and CDR2 SVGIG (reference sequence). J gave up 9 bases and V 3 bases, and 4 bases lay outside the gene matches. The length of the CDR3 is 12 residues. The CDR3 DNA follows: TGTGCCTGGAGGGACAGGGTCGCCACCATATATTTT. This sequence encodes CAWRDRVATIYF. Using reference TRBV30 and TRBJ1-3 for the parts outside the CDR3, the full variable domain is SQTIHQWPATLVQPVGSPLSLECTVEGTSNPNLYWYRQAAGRGLQLLFYSVGIGQISSEVPQNLSASRPQDRQFILSSKKLLLSDSGFYLCAWRDRVATIYFGEGSWLTVV.

The chain joins TRBV7-2 to TRBJ2-7; D might be TRBD2 (6 bases). The V end was cut by 2 bases, the J end by 5 bases, with 10 bases between. The CDR3 totals 13 residues. Germline V gene data show CDR1 as SGHTA and CDR2 as FQGNSA. CDR3 DNA: TGTGCCAGCAGCTTAACTTGGGGGGACGAGCAGTACTTC. As protein: CASSLTWGDEQYF.

The V gene is TRBV7-8, the J gene TRBJ2-3; 12 nucleotides align to TRBD2. V lost 5 bases, J lost 0 bases, and 6 bases stayed unmatched. The germline V gene encodes CDR1 SGHVS and CDR2 FQNEAQ. The CDR3 loop spans 17 amino acids. CDR3 in DNA: TGTGCCAGCAGCCCCCGACTAGCGGGGGCCAGCACAGATACGCAGTATTTT. As protein: CASSPRLAGASTDTQYF.

This clone was seen once. The chain recombines TRBV11-2 with TRBJ2-3; TRBD2 matches 13 bases. This CDR3 has 14 residues. Trimming removed 5 bases from V and 5 bases from J; junction bases left unmatched: 1. Germline V gene lookup returns CDR1 SGHAT and CDR2 FQNNGV. The CDR3 loop is CASSRLAGGDTQYF. The CDR3 coding sequence is TGTGCCAGCAGCCGACTAGCGGGAGGAGATACGCAGTATTTT.

The chain has TRBV5-5 and TRBJ2-7; 7 bases agree with TRBD1. The CDR3 sequence is 16 residues long. Germline V gene lookup returns CDR1 SGHKS and CDR2 YYEKEE (reference sequence). Unmatched junction bases numbered 11, after V lost 4 bases and J lost 1 base. Here the CDR3 reads CASSPAPSGGSYEQYF. The CDR3 nucleotides are TGTGCCAGCAGCCCTGCCCCGTCAGGGGGTTCCTACGAGCAGTACTTC.

This sequence joins TRBV27 and TRBJ2-7, with TRBD2 matching 10 bases. In germline, CDR1 is MNHEY, CDR2 SMNVEV (reference sequence). The CDR3 totals 17 residues. V was pared by 5 bases and J by 0 bases, with 10 bases of the junction left unmatched. The CDR3 DNA is TGTGCCAGCAGTCCAACCCCCGGACTAGCGGACTCCTACGAGCAGTACTTC. It specifies CASSPTPGLADSYEQYF.

This clone was seen once. This chain connects TRBV27 to TRBJ1-5; 11 nucleotides line up with TRBD1. The CDR3 sequence is 15 residues long. Unmatched junction bases numbered 8, after V lost 8 bases and J lost 5 bases. In germline, CDR1 is MNHEY, CDR2 SMNVEV (reference sequence). DNA for the CDR3: TGTGCCAGCGGCATGGGACAGGGGGGAGATCAGCCCCAGCATTTT. This sequence encodes CASGMGQGGDQPQHF.

This chain connects TRBV12-3 or TRBV12-4 to TRBJ1-2; D not certain. V lost 6 bases, J lost 2 bases, and 7 bases lay in between. This CDR3 contains 12 residues. The CDR3 region has the DNA TGTGCCAGCAGCCGGAGGAACTATGGCTACACCTTC. This sequence encodes CASSRRNYGYTF.

This clone was detected a few times. The V and J genes are TRBV28 and TRBJ1-1; 8 bases are a match to TRBD1. V trimming: 6 bases; J trimming: 1 base; junction bases outside the gene matches: 1. This CDR3 spans 13 amino acids. Per germline, CDR1 MDHEN and CDR2 SYDVKM. As DNA, the CDR3 is TGTGCCAGCAGGGGGACAGGGAACACTGAAGCTTTCTTT. Translated: CASRGTGNTEAFF.

CDR3 bases: TGTGCCAGCAGTTATGTTACAGTGAGCTCTGGAAACACCATATATTTT. Residues: CASSYVTVSSGNTIYF. This chain links TRBV6-6 with TRBJ1-3; D not resolved. The CDR3 contains 16 residues. Trimming removed 3 bases at V and 0 bases at J, with 12 bases between. Germline assignment: CDR1 MNHNY and CDR2 SVGAGI (reference sequence).

The J gene is TRBJ1-2, the V gene TRBV5-1; D is perhaps TRBD1 (6 bases). Germline V gene lookup returns CDR1 SGHRS and CDR2 YFSETQ. V was pared by 0 bases and J by 7 bases, with 10 bases between. The CDR3 consists of 13 residues. CDR3 coding DNA: TGCGCCAGCAGCTTGGAGGGGGTATCTGGCTACACCTTC. Amino acid sequence: CASSLEGVSGYTF. Combining the CDR3 with reference TRBV5-1 and TRBJ1-2 gives the whole variable domain KAGVTQTPRYLIKTRGQQVTLSCSPISGHRSVSWYQQTPGQGLQFLFEYFSETQRNKGNFPGRFSGRQFSNSRSEMNVSTLELGDSALYLCASSLEGVSGYTFGSGTRLTVV.

The genes are TRBV7-9 and TRBJ2-1; TRBD1 aligns across 10 bases. This CDR3 region has 16 residues. Germline CDR1 reads SEHNR; CDR2 reads FQNEAQ (reference sequence). V was clipped by 5 bases and J by 8 bases; unmatched bases: 12. The CDR3 bases are TGTGCCAGCAGCGACACAGACAGGGGGCGCGTCTATGAGCAGTTCTTC. Its translation: CASSDTDRGRVYEQFF.

The V gene is TRBV2, the J gene TRBJ2-5, with D unresolved. Germline assignment: CDR1 SNHLY and CDR2 FYNNEI. Trimming removed 6 bases at V and 5 bases at J, with 16 bases between. The CDR3 consists of 14 residues. The CDR3 DNA is TGTGCCAGCAGAATAGCCGTAGCAGCCGAGACCCAGTACTTC. Encoded protein: CASRIAVAAETQYF.

The chain combines TRBV5-5 with TRBJ1-2, with TRBD1 identical over 8 bases. Losses at the gene ends were 5 bases for V and 3 bases for J; bases not matched to a gene: 18. CDR1 and CDR2 from the germline V gene are SGHKS and YYEKEE (reference sequence). This CDR3 has 18 amino acids. This CDR3 is CASRREGTGSSRDYGYTF. CDR3 DNA: TGTGCCAGCAGGCGGGAAGGGACAGGTTCGTCCAGAGACTATGGCTACACCTTC. Complete variable domain (other parts from reference TRBV5-5 and TRBJ1-2): DAGVTQSPTHLIKTRGQQVTLRCSPISGHKSVSWYQQVLGQGPQFIFQYYEKEERGRGNFPDRFSARQFPNYSSELNVNALLLGDSALYLCASRREGTGSSRDYGYTFGSGTRLTVV.

The rearrangement uses TRBV2 and TRBJ2-5, with D perhaps matching TRBD2 (6 bases). The CDR3 loop spans 11 amino acids. Per germline, CDR1 SNHLY and CDR2 FYNNEI. Trimming stripped 1 base from V and 9 bases from J, with 6 bases between. CDR3 loop: CASSEGRAQYF. The DNA of the CDR3 is TGTGCCAGCAGTGAAGGGAGGGCCCAGTACTTC.

In DNA, the CDR3 is TGTGCCAGCAGCTTGGCTTTCACAGATACGCAGTATTTT. Translation: CASSLAFTDTQYF. V is TRBV7-8 and J is TRBJ2-3; D uncertain. The CDR3 runs to 13 residues. Trimming stripped 3 bases from V and 2 bases from J, with 6 bases between. Germline CDR1 SGHVS, CDR2 FQNEAQ.

The chain uses TRBV5-6 and TRBJ2-1; TRBD1 is a possible D gene (5 bases). The CDR3 totals 14 residues. CDR1 is SGHDT, CDR2 YYEEEE, per germline. V was trimmed by 0 bases and J by 10 bases, leaving 14 bases between them. Here the CDR3 DNA reads TGTGCCAGCAGCTTGGGATGGGGCGAAGGAGAGCAGTTCTTC. Its translation is CASSLGWGEGEQFF.

Only a few counts were recorded for this clone. The rearrangement uses TRBV7-9 and TRBJ2-2; weak D call: TRBD1 (6 bases). The CDR3 is 17 amino acids. The V and J ends lost 5 bases and 2 bases respectively, with 18 bases between them. The germline CDR1 and CDR2 sequences are SEHNR and FQNEAQ (reference sequence). The CDR3 region is CASSPWDITINTGELFF. CDR3 sequence (DNA): TGTGCCAGCAGCCCTTGGGACATTACCATAAACACCGGGGAGCTGTTTTTT.

This clone occurred once. The chain's CDR3 is CASSEAGGGNEQYF. The CDR3 DNA is TGTGCCAGCAGTGAAGCGGGAGGGGGGAACGAGCAGTACTTC. V gene TRBV6-1 combines with J gene TRBJ2-7; a weak D match, TRBD2 (7 bases). There are 14 residues in the CDR3. The germline V gene has CDR1 MNHNS and CDR2 SASEGT. The ends were cut back, 0 bases at V and 5 bases at J, with 11 bases in the middle.

This clone was observed a handful of times. This sequence joins TRBV27 and TRBJ1-2; D may be TRBD1 (5 bases). Germline V gene lookup returns CDR1 MNHEY and CDR2 SMNVEV (reference sequence). Trimming took off 5 bases at V and 0 bases at J, with 13 bases between the two ends. CDR3 length equals 15 residues. CDR3 sequence reads: CASSRGDRANYGYTF. CDR3 DNA sequence: TGTGCCAGCAGTCGAGGTGACAGAGCTAACTATGGCTACACCTTC.

The chain recombines TRBV5-8 with TRBJ2-1, with D possibly matching TRBD1 (6 bases). The CDR3 totals 14 residues. Germline V gene sequence: CDR1 SGHTS, CDR2 YDEGEE. Trimming took off 0 bases at V and 8 bases at J, with 12 bases between the two ends. Here the CDR3 reads CASSLDSGTHEQFF. Written as DNA, the CDR3 is TGTGCCAGCAGCTTGGATTCAGGGACACATGAGCAGTTCTTC. Full variable domain (remainder filled in from reference TRBV5-8 and TRBJ2-1): EAGVTQSPTHLIKTRGQQATLRCSPISGHTSVYWYQQALGLGLQFLLWYDEGEERNRGNFPPRFSGRQFPNYSSELNVNALELEDSALYLCASSLDSGTHEQFFGPGTRLTVL.